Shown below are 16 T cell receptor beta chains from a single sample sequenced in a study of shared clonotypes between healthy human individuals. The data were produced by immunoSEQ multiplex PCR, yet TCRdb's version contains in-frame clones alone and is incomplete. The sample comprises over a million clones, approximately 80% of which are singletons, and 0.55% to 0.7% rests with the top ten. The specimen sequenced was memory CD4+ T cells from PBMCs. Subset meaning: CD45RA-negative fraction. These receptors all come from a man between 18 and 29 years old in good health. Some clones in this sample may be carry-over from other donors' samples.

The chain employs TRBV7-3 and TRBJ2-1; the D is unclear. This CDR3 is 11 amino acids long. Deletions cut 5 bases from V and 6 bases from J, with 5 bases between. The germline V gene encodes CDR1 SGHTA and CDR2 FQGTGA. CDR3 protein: CASSMSNEQFF. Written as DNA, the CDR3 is TGTGCCAGCAGCATGAGCAATGAGCAGTTCTTC.

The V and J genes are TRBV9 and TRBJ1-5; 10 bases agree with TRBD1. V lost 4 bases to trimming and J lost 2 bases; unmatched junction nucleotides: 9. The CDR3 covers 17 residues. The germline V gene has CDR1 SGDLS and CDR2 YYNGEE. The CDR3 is CASSKRQGASGNQPQHF. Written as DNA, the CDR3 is TGTGCCAGCAGCAAAAGACAGGGGGCTTCGGGCAATCAGCCCCAGCATTTT.

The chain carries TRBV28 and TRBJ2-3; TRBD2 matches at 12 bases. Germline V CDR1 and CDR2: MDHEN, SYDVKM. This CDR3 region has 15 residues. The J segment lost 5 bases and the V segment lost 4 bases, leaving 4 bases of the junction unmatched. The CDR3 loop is CASSSTGLAGDTQYF. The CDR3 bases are TGTGCCAGCAGTTCCACGGGACTAGCGGGAGATACGCAGTATTTT.

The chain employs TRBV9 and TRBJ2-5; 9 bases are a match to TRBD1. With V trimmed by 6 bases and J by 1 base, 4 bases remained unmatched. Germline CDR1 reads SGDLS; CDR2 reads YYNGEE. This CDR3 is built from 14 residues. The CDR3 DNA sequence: TGTGCCAGCACCGGGACAGGGACCCAAGAGACCCAGTACTTC. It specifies CASTGTGTQETQYF.

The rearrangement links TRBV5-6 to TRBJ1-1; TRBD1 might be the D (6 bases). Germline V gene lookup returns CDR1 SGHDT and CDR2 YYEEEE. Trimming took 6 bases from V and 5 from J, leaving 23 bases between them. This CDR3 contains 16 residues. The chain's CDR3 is CASTSRGRGAHTEAFF. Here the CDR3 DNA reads TGTGCCAGCACCTCCCGGGGGAGGGGGGCACATACTGAAGCTTTCTTT.

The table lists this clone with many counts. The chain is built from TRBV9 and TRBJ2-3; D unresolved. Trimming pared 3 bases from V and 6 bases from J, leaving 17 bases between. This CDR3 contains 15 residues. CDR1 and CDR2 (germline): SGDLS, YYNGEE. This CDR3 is CASSGYEKAWDTQYF. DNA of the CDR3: TGTGCCAGCAGCGGATACGAGAAAGCATGGGATACGCAGTATTTT.

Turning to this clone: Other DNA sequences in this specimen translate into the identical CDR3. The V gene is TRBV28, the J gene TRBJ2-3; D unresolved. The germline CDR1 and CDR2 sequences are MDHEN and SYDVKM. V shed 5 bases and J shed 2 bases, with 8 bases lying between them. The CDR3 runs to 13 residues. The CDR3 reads CASSKDPTDTQYF. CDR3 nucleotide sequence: TGTGCCAGCAGTAAAGACCCCACAGATACGCAGTATTTT.

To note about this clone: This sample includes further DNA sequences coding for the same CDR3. CDR3 nucleotide sequence: TGCAGCGTCGATCAAGGCGCCCGAGGGGATACGCAGTATTTT. Encoded protein: CSVDQGARGDTQYF. The chain has TRBV29-1 and TRBJ2-3; D is perhaps TRBD2 (5 bases). CDR3 length: 14 residues. Looked up from germline, CDR1 is SQVTM and CDR2 is ANQGSEA. V was clipped by 6 bases and J by 6 bases, with 19 bases between them.

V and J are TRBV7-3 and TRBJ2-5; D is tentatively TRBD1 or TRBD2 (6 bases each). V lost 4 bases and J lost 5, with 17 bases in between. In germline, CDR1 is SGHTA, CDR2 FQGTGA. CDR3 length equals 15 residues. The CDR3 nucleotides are TGTGCCAGCAGCTCCCAGAGGGGGGAACGGGAGACCCAGTACTTC. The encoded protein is CASSSQRGERETQYF.

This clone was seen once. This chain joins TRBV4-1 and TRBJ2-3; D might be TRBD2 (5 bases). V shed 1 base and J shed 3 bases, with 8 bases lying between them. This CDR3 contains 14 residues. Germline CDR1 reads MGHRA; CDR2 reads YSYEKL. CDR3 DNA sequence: TGCGCCAGCAGCCAAGTGACGGGAACAGATACGCAGTATTTT. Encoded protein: CASSQVTGTDTQYF.

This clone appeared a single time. The CDR3 reads CAWHRAGNTIYF. CDR3 DNA: TGTGCCTGGCACAGGGCGGGAAACACCATATATTTT. The chain employs TRBV30 and TRBJ1-3, with D possibly matching TRBD1 (6 bases). This CDR3 comprises 12 residues. CDR1 is GTSNPN and CDR2 is SVGIG in the germline V gene (reference sequence). Trimming took 5 bases from V and 4 from J, leaving 9 bases between them.

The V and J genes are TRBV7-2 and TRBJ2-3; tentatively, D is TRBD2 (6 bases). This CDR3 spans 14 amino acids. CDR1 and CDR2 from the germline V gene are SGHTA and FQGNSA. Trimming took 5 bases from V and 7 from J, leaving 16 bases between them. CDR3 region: CASSPLAGTHTQYF. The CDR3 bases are TGTGCCAGCAGCCCGCTGGCGGGGACGCATACGCAGTATTTT.

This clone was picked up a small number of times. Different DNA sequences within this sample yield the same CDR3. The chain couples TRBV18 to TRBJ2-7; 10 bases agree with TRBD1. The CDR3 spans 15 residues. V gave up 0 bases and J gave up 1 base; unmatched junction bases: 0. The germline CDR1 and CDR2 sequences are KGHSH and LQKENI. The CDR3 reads CASSPPGQGSYEQYF. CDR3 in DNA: TGTGCCAGCTCACCACCGGGACAGGGGTCCTACGAGCAGTACTTC.

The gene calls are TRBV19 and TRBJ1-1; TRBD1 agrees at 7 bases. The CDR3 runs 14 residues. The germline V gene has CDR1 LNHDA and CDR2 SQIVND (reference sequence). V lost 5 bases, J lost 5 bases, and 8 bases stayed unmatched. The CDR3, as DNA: TGTGCCAGTAGTGCTCGGACAGGAGGAACTGAAGCTTTCTTT. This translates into CASSARTGGTEAFF.

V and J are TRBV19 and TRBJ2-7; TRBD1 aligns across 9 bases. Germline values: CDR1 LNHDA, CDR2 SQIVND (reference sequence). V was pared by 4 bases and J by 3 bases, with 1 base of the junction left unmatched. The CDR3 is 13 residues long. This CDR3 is CASSRGQGYEQYF. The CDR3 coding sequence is TGTGCCAGTAGTAGGGGACAGGGCTACGAGCAGTACTTC.

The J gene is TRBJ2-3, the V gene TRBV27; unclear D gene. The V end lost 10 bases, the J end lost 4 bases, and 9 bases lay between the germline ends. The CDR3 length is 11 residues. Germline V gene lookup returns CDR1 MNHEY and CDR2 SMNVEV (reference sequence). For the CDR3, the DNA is TGTGCCACCACGAGGTCAGATACGCAGTATTTT. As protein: CATTRSDTQYF.